The clone carrying this TCR beta chain was recorded only once. The antigen is undetermined. These data belong to a study of T cells after yellow fever vaccination. Study details: With SMART-Seq v4 Ultra Low Input, the fractions containing low cell numbers were prepared.

The TCR cDNA carried a universal primer site and UMIs from 5'RACE template switching. TCRdb reprocessed the 5' RACE reads with MiXCR, giving one entry per CDR3 protein. This sample has some 560,000 distinct CDR3 sequences; about a sixth occur once, and the top ten carry about 18%. General study points: Though weaker, the secondary response peaked faster, on day 5 versus 15. Overlap between CD4 and CD8 compartments was detected for a small share of clonotypes.

V lost 8 bases and J 7 bases, leaving 17 bases between the germline ends. CDR1 is SQVTM and CDR2 is ANQGSEA in the germline V gene. The CDR3 is 13 residues long. This sample comprised PBMCs, obtained about 5 days after the first yellow fever vaccination. The V and J genes are TRBV29-1 and TRBJ1-4, with D hard to call. The receptor's source is a man between 18 and 35 years old who received the YFV17D yellow fever vaccine. CDR3 in DNA: TGCAGCAGTGTAGGGAGGGTTTTTGAAAAACTGTTTTTT. Translated: CSSVGRVFEKLFF.